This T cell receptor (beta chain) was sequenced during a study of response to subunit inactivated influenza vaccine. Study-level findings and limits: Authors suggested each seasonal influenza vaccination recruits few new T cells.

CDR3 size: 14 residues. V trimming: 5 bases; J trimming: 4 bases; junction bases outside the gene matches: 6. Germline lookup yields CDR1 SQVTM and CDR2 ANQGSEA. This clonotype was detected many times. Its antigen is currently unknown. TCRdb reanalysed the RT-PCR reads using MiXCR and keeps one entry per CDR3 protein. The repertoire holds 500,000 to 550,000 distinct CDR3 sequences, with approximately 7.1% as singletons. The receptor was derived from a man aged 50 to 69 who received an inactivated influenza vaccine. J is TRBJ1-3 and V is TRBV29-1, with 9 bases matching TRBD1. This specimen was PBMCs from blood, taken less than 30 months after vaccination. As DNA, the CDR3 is TGCAGCGTTAGTCACGGGACAGGGGGAAACACCATATATTTT. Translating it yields CSVSHGTGGNTIYF.